These T cell receptor beta chains were read from a single sample in a study of T cells in Graves' hyperthyroidism and ophthalmopathy. TCRdb passed the multiplex PCR reads through MiXCR, listing each CDR3 protein once. The sample lists about 500,000 distinct CDR3 sequences; 17% were seen once. The specimen sequenced was blood. Receptors were obtained from a woman between 18 and 29 years old with Graves' ophthalmopathy. Both conserved end residues are part of each CDR3. D genes are given only for firm matches. Clone size is shown for a subset of rows, as once, few, many or a class of expanded clone.

TRBV5-1,.,many,TRBJ1-1,CASSLAMGAGNTEAFF,TGCGCCAGCAGCTTGGCCATGGGGGCGGGGAACACTGAAGCTTTCTTT
TRBV11-2,.,many,TRBJ2-3,CASSLVASWDTQYF,TGTGCCAGCAGCTTAGTGGCTAGCTGGGATACGCAGTATTTT
TRBV5-1,TRBD2,few,TRBJ2-7,CASSVSSGGAYEQYF,TGCGCCAGCAGCGTCTCTAGCGGGGGGGCTTACGAGCAGTACTTC
TRBV28,TRBD2,many,TRBJ2-7,CASSSLTSGGSSYEQYF,TGTGCCAGCAGTTCGTTGACTAGCGGGGGTAGCTCCTACGAGCAGTACTTC
TRBV3-1,TRBD1,many,TRBJ1-2,CASRTGTGVGYGYTF,TGTGCCAGCCGGACCGGGACAGGGGTGGGCTATGGCTACACCTTC
TRBV6-2/TRBV6-3,.,many,TRBJ1-2,CASSYDSHGYTF,TGTGCCAGCAGTTACGACAGCCATGGCTACACCTTC
TRBV7-3,TRBD2,many,TRBJ2-1,CASSAGTSNDEQFF,TGTGCCAGCAGCGCTGGGACTAGCAACGATGAGCAGTTCTTC
TRBV12-3/TRBV12-4,TRBD1,many,TRBJ2-7,CASSLTGTASYEQYF,TGTGCCAGCAGTTTAACCGGGACAGCTTCCTACGAGCAGTACTTC
TRBV27,.,few,TRBJ1-6,CASSSGFPSYNSPLHF,TGTGCCAGCAGTTCGGGGTTTCCCTCCTATAATTCACCCCTCCACTTT
TRBV12-5,.,few,TRBJ1-2,CASGLVGARSGGGYTF,TGTGCTAGTGGTTTGGTGGGCGCGAGAAGTGGTGGTGGCTACACCTTC
TRBV20-1,.,many,TRBJ2-1,CSANRDAGNEQFF,TGCAGTGCTAACCGGGACGCGGGCAATGAGCAGTTCTTC
TRBV6-5,.,.,TRBJ2-5,CASSYSKEETQYF,TGTGCCAGCAGTTACTCGAAGGAAGAGACCCAGTACTTC
TRBV9,.,many,TRBJ2-3,CASSPGWGDTDTQYF,TGTGCCAGCAGCCCCGGATGGGGAGACACAGATACGCAGTATTTT
TRBV2,.,many,TRBJ2-5,CASGQGAALSETQYF,TGTGCCAGCGGCCAGGGAGCTGCACTATCGGAGACCCAGTACTTC
TRBV12-3/TRBV12-4,.,many,TRBJ1-1,CASTTQGGNTEAFF,TGTGCCAGCACCACCCAGGGCGGGAACACTGAAGCTTTCTTT
TRBV3-1,.,.,TRBJ2-5,CASSQDRLGYQETQYF,TGTGCCAGCAGCCAAGATCGTTTGGGTTACCAAGAGACCCAGTACTTC
TRBV10-3,.,many,TRBJ2-7,CATRDLSYEQYF,TGTGCCACCCGGGACCTCTCCTACGAGCAGTACTTC
TRBV11-2,.,.,TRBJ2-7,CASGLGAYEQYF,TGTGCCAGCGGCTTAGGGGCTTACGAGCAGTACTTC